This entry concerns a single T cell receptor beta chain. Its antigen specificity is not known. Base qualities are not at hand, and no much larger clone is one base apart. Receptor amplification or capture employed the immunoSEQ multiplex PCR assay. Rearranged TCR beta chain sequences were amplified using the hsTCRB Kit according to the manufacturer's protocol. An Illumina MiSeq was used to sequence the TCRB libraries. The paper's data handling went like this. Demultiplexing, trimming and gene mapping were performed with the kit vendor's proprietary platform. The immuneACCESS repertoire file appears here via TCRdb, limited to in-frame rearrangements. These files lack a portion of the clones; in checked studies, under half of the deficit traces to unresolved V genes, and the cause of the others is not known. V, J and clone size are taken as reported in that table, and D and trimming were inferred from the DNA itself. In this sample the table shows about 50,000 clones, about nine tenths of which occur a single time. The ten largest make up about 2.2% of the sample.

This specimen belongs to a study of a mutant IDH1 vaccine in newly diagnosed glioma (dated by TCRdb to the early 2020s). Regarding the complete study: Of the roughly 32 treated patients, approximately 62% were male and around 40% were female, and a mean age of 40.4 years was recorded. Before enrollment, patients had received standard therapy of radiotherapy alone, temozolomide alone, or radiochemotherapy with temozolomide; most received the combination. Six visits were used for peripheral blood collection: V03 (baseline), V05, V07, V10, V12 and V13. Longitudinal TCRB deep sequencing was performed for about two dozen treated patients wherever samples were available for exploratory analyses.

CDR1 and CDR2 were assigned from the germline V gene as SGHAT and FQNNGV. The CDR3 goes from the cysteine to the phenylalanine over 14 residues. Of the read, only the CDR3 DNA is kept; its 42 bases are in frame from base 1. Trimming takes 5 bases off V and 2 bases off J; junction bases not matched to a gene: 4. On the study overall, not on this receptor specifically: According to the authors, sample limitations meant that analyses of patient blood samples could not be reproduced. PBMC samples for TCRB deep sequencing were selected based on availability. Across multiple MHC alleles, vaccine-induced immune responses were seen in around 93% of patients. Pseudoprogression seemed to be unrelated to changes in the top peripheral T cell clonotypes found by TCRB sequencing.

What the time point label conveys for this sample: baseline, week 1 (first vaccination visit). In the paper's terms, the treatment or condition label means: pre-vaccination baseline after standard-of-care therapy. All donors had newly diagnosed IDH1-mutant astrocytomas of WHO grade 3 or 4 that showed loss of nuclear ATRX. The samples were drawn from NOA16, a multicentre, single-arm, open-label phase I trial in Germany that tested a mutant IDH1 peptide vaccine in humans for the first time. Blood drawn at visit V03 was used as the baseline sample for immunogenicity testing. Genomic DNA for TCRB sequencing was isolated from EDTA blood with the DNeasy Blood and Tissue Kit.

This clonotype was sampled from a man aged 40-49 years with glioma. The material was PBMCs, obtained from a glioma patient treated with radiotherapy, temozolomide or both. The rearranged segments are TRBV11-2 and TRBJ2-7; TRBD1 lines up with 9 middle nucleotides. The DNA sequence is as follows: TGTGCCAGCAGCACCCGACAGGGGGCCTACGAGCAGTACTTC. Its amino acids are CASSTRQGAYEQYF.